The clone carrying this TCR beta chain was detected once. Germline CDR1 and CDR2: MNHEY and SMNVEV (reference sequence). The CDR3 sequence is 15 residues long. Trimming took off 1 base at V and 2 bases at J, with 10 bases between the two ends. Some clones are missing from TCRdb's copy, which holds only in-frame ones; the method was immunoSEQ multiplex PCR. The sample has fewer than 350,000 clones; around 85% are singletons. The sample belongs to a study of blood T cell repertoires in COVID-19. Specimen: PBMCs or T cells enriched from blood (not recorded which). The source is a middle-aged woman who had recovered from COVID-19. The chain combines TRBV27 with TRBJ2-3; tentative D call: TRBD1 (5 bases). In DNA, the CDR3 is TGTGCCAGCAGTTTATACTGGGGCTTCACAGATACGCAGTATTTT. Translating gives CASSLYWGFTDTQYF.